This T cell receptor (beta chain) was sequenced in a study of long-term antiretroviral therapy in people with HIV. In the study overall: The 2015 recommendation for immediate ART came about a decade after the earliest samples.

A v3.0 immunoSEQ assay was performed at survey level. In sequencing, about 35,000-55,000 T-cell genomes per sample were targeted. The data were produced by immunoSEQ multiplex PCR, yet TCRdb's version contains in-frame clones alone and is incomplete. This sample has fewer than 20,000 clones, with roughly 78% found just once. With regard to this clone: Its cognate antigen is unknown.

CDR3 length: 15 residues. Germline-derived CDR1 and CDR2 are SGHTS and YDEGEE. Trimming stripped 0 bases from V and 8 bases from J, with 17 bases between. Study results and caveats: Sampling of blood ran from about 2004 to 2018, and older ART regimens were possibly in use. Clonal populations expanded prior to ART predominated within the repertoire at all time points.

V is TRBV5-8 and J is TRBJ1-2; a weak D match, TRBD1 (6 bases). The sample was unsorted PBMCs, taken at the start of antiretroviral therapy. The sequence came from a man aged 25 to 40 with HIV. CDR3 loop: CASSLDGGLKGGYTF. The CDR3 nucleotides are TGTGCCAGCAGCTTGGATGGGGGGCTTAAAGGGGGCTACACCTTC.